The 24 T cell receptor beta chains presented below share a single source sample, sequenced in a study of T-cell reconstitution after alpha-beta-depleted transplantation in children. Preparation of the TCRbeta library involved a method that used unique molecular identifiers. MiXCR, run by TCRdb on the PCR reads, gives a single entry per CDR3 protein. This repertoire shows about 640,000 distinct CDR3 sequences, around a sixth found once; its top ten account for 1.1%. The sample in question was PBMCs from the stem cell graft donor, obtained from the stem cell graft. All receptors derive from a human donor who donated a stem cell graft to a child with acute myeloid leukemia.

This clonotype was seen a few times. V is TRBV7-2 and J is TRBJ2-1, with D possibly matching TRBD2 (5 bases). Germline CDR1 and CDR2: SGHTA and FQGNSA. Trimming cost V 3 bases and J 5 bases, with 8 bases left between them. The CDR3 is 13 amino acids. CDR3 sequence (DNA): TGTGCCAGCAGCTTTTGGGAGAACAATGAGCAGTTCTTC. Its translation is CASSFWENNEQFF.

This clonotype occurred a few times. The chain employs TRBV15 and TRBJ2-3; TRBD2 agrees at 8 bases. The trim removed 5 bases at V and 12 bases at J, leaving 19 bases unmatched. The CDR3 runs 16 residues. Germline values: CDR1 LNHNV, CDR2 YYDKDF (reference sequence). Here the CDR3 DNA reads TGTGCCACCAGCTCTCGAGGGACTAGTATGGGTCCGCCACAGTATTTT. It yields the protein CATSSRGTSMGPPQYF.

The chain recombines TRBV7-2 with TRBJ2-3, with D tentatively TRBD1 (5 bases). The CDR3 runs to 17 residues. Looked up from germline, CDR1 is SGHTA and CDR2 is FQGNSA. Trimming cost V 3 bases and J 2 bases, with 18 bases left between them. CDR3 in amino acids: CASSLEDSFLFTDTQYF. DNA of the CDR3: TGTGCCAGCAGCTTGGAAGACAGCTTTCTATTCACAGATACGCAGTATTTT. The complete variable domain, with remaining parts taken from reference TRBV7-2 and TRBJ2-3, reads GAGVSQSPSNKVTEKGKDVELRCDPISGHTALYWYRQSLGQGLEFLIYFQGNSAPDKSGLPSDRFSAERTGGSVSTLTIQRTQQEDSAVYLCASSLEDSFLFTDTQYFGPGTRLTVL.

This clonotype showed up just once. The rearrangement joins TRBV7-9 to TRBJ2-2; the D gene is possibly TRBD2 (6 bases). This CDR3 region has 15 residues. CDR1 SEHNR and CDR2 FQNEAQ come from the germline V gene (reference sequence). V lost 0 bases to trimming and J lost 4 bases, with 9 bases between them. The CDR3 bases are TGTGCCAGCAGCTTAGCCGGGACTGCCACCGGGGAGCTGTTTTTT. It translates to CASSLAGTATGELFF.

There are a few counts of this clonotype. This chain links TRBV5-5 with TRBJ2-7, with no clear D. Per the germline V gene, CDR1 is SGHKS and CDR2 is YYEKEE (reference sequence). This CDR3 region has 13 residues. Deletions cut 3 bases from V and 3 bases from J, with 10 bases between. CDR3 sequence reads: CASSSGSYYEQYV. CDR3 nucleotide sequence: TGTGCCAGCAGCTCCGGGTCGTACTACGAGCAGTACGTC.

This clonotype was observed a few times. The V call is TRBV7-3, the J call TRBJ2-3; 11 bases agree with TRBD2. Germline V gene lookup returns CDR1 SGHTA and CDR2 FQGTGA. V was pared by 5 bases and J by 4 bases, with 8 bases of the junction left unmatched. The CDR3 extends over 16 amino acids. The CDR3 DNA sequence: TGTGCCAGCAGCCGGGTCGGGACTAGCGGATCAGATACGCAGTATTTT. It translates to CASSRVGTSGSDTQYF.

This clonotype was seen ten or more times. This chain connects TRBV20-1 to TRBJ1-5; D uncertain. Per germline, CDR1 DFQATT and CDR2 SNEGSKA (reference sequence). The CDR3 consists of 14 residues. The V gene lost 5 bases and the J gene lost 5 bases, with 16 bases spanning the gap. CDR3 in DNA: TGCAGTGCTTCTTCGGGGTTCGAATATCAGCCCCAGCATTTT. It translates to CSASSGFEYQPQHF.

This clonotype was seen at least ten times. The chain links TRBV6-5 to TRBJ2-1; D remains unclear. Germline V gene sequence: CDR1 MNHEY, CDR2 SVGAGI. The CDR3 has 13 residues. V was pared by 2 bases and J by 6 bases, with 8 bases between. CDR3 in DNA: TGTGCCAGCAGTTACGACGGTCCCAATGAGCAGTTCTTC. It yields the protein CASSYDGPNEQFF.

In regard to this clonotype: A much larger clone is a single base away; this may be a read error. The chain is built from TRBV20-1 and TRBJ2-3; TRBD2 aligns across 11 bases. Germline CDR1 is DFQATT and CDR2 is SNEGSKA (reference sequence). CDR3 length: 15 amino acids. V dropped 3 bases and J dropped 5; count of bases not matched to a gene: 7. Written as DNA, the CDR3 is TGCAGTGCTAGGGGTGCTAGCGGGGGGATAGATACGCAGTATTTT. Protein product: CSARGASGGIDTQYF.

This clonotype was seen a few times. The chain uses TRBV10-3 and TRBJ2-1, with D possibly matching TRBD2 (6 bases). Between the trimmed V and J ends, which lost 1 base and 7 bases, there was a span of 23 bases. The CDR3 covers 18 residues. Germline-derived CDR1 and CDR2 are ENHRY and SYGVKD. This chain's CDR3 is CAISEFGSAGTDGNEQFF. The CDR3 DNA follows: TGTGCCATCAGTGAGTTCGGGTCGGCGGGGACTGATGGAAATGAGCAGTTCTTC.

This clonotype was seen at least ten times. This chain uses TRBV5-5 with TRBJ2-1; 7 bases agree with TRBD2. CDR1 is SGHKS and CDR2 is YYEKEE in the germline V gene (reference sequence). The V and J ends lost 4 bases and 15 bases, in that order; junction bases with no gene match: 16. The CDR3 length is 14 residues. CDR3 nucleotide sequence: TGTGCCAGCAGCCCCTGGGGTAGCGGGTTGAGGCGGTTCTTC. The encoded protein is CASSPWGSGLRRFF.

In its sample, this clonotype was seen many times. This chain links TRBV20-1 with TRBJ2-5; 15 bases map to TRBD2. The J segment lost 5 bases and the V segment lost 1 base, leaving 2 bases of the junction unmatched. The CDR3 loop spans 15 amino acids. The germline V gene encodes CDR1 DFQATT and CDR2 SNEGSKA (reference sequence). The CDR3, as DNA: TGCAGTGCTAGAGGGACTAGCGGGGGGGCGGAGACCCAGTACTTC. Residues: CSARGTSGGAETQYF.

V and J are TRBV2 and TRBJ2-1; TRBD2 is a possible D gene (6 bases). Between the trimmed V and J ends, which lost 7 bases and 4 bases, there was a span of 17 bases. Germline V gene data show CDR1 as SNHLY and CDR2 as FYNNEI. The CDR3 covers 15 residues. CDR3 amino acids: CASKTWAGPYNEQFF. Written as DNA, the CDR3 is TGTGCCAGCAAAACCTGGGCGGGGCCTTACAATGAGCAGTTCTTC.

J is TRBJ2-2 and V is TRBV11-3; 11 nucleotides match TRBD2. This CDR3 is built from 16 residues. V trimming: 5 bases; J trimming: 1 base; junction bases outside the gene matches: 3. CDR1 is SGHNT and CDR2 is YENEEA in the germline V gene. The DNA for the CDR3 is TGTGCCAGCAGCACAGGGACTAGCGGGAACACCGGGGAGCTGTTTTTT. This gives the protein CASSTGTSGNTGELFF.

The chain recombines TRBV2 with TRBJ2-1; 11 bases map to TRBD2. CDR1 is SNHLY, CDR2 FYNNEI, per germline. The CDR3 is made up of 16 amino acids. V shed 7 bases, J shed 3 bases, and the junction held 8 bases outside the gene matches. Here the CDR3 DNA reads TGTGCCAGCATGGGGACTAGCGGATTCATCTACAATGAGCAGTTCTTC. Translation gives CASMGTSGFIYNEQFF.

V is TRBV10-3 and J is TRBJ1-2; TRBD1 might be the D (5 bases). The CDR3 loop spans 16 amino acids. Germline loops: CDR1 ENHRY, CDR2 SYGVKD. V lost 0 bases and J lost 6, with 17 bases in between. Here the CDR3 DNA reads TGTGCCATCAGTGAGTCGGGGGACCAGACAACGCATGGCTACACCTTC. It is translated as CAISESGDQTTHGYTF.

The chain couples TRBV11-2 to TRBJ1-3; unclear D gene. This CDR3 is built from 14 residues. The ends were cut back, 4 bases at V and 0 bases at J, with 7 bases in the middle. Germline-derived CDR1 and CDR2 are SGHAT and FQNNGV. The CDR3 is CASSSLYSGNTIYF. CDR3 bases: TGTGCCAGCAGCTCCTTGTACTCTGGAAACACCATATATTTT.

The chain is built from TRBV7-9 and TRBJ2-4; a possible D gene is TRBD2 (5 bases). There are 17 residues in the CDR3. Per germline, CDR1 SEHNR and CDR2 FQNEAQ (reference sequence). The germline V and J ends were trimmed by 4 bases and 2 bases, with 18 bases remaining between them. The CDR3 sequence is CASSSPEEKLSKNIQYF. CDR3 bases: TGTGCCAGCAGCTCCCCGGAGGAGAAACTGTCCAAAAACATTCAGTACTTC.

This clonotype was observed a handful of times. J is TRBJ2-7 and V is TRBV21-1; TRBD1 is taken as the D call from the table, unchecked against the DNA. TRBV21-1 counts as a pseudogene. This CDR3 is built from 17 residues. The CDR3 sequence is CASSKGMGWGQVREQYF. The CDR3 nucleotides read TGTGCCAGCAGCAAAGGCATGGGATGGGGCCAAGTGCGCGAGCAGTACTTC.

In this sample, this clonotype turned up a few times. One end of the junction fails to match germline, which may point to a read error. V usage is TRBV7-9 and J usage is TRBJ1-2; no definite D call. The length of the CDR3 is 11 residues. Germline V gene sequence: CDR1 SEHNR, CDR2 FQNEAQ (reference sequence). CDR3 protein: CISGSNYGYTF. In nucleotides, the CDR3 is TGCATTAGCGGCTCCAACTATGGCTACACCTTC.

This clonotype was counted ten times or more. The rearrangement uses TRBV5-1 and TRBJ2-3; no clear D gene. The CDR3 is 15 residues long. CDR1 is SGHRS and CDR2 is YFSETQ in the germline V gene. Trimming took off 5 bases at V and 4 bases at J, with 17 bases between the two ends. In DNA form, the CDR3 reads TGCGCCAGCAGTGAGGAAATGGTCATGGCAGATACGCAGTATTTT. Encoded protein: CASSEEMVMADTQYF.

This clonotype was detected many times. The V and J genes are TRBV29-1 and TRBJ2-1, with 8 bases lining up with TRBD1. There are 17 residues in the CDR3. Germline CDR1 SQVTM, CDR2 ANQGSEA. Losses at the gene ends were 5 bases for V and 4 bases for J; bases not matched to a gene: 16. CDR3 coding DNA: TGCAGCGTTCGGGGACAGGCGAACCTCCCCAGTTACAATGAGCAGTTCTTC. It encodes CSVRGQANLPSYNEQFF.

This clonotype was recorded at least ten times. The chain recombines TRBV20-1 with TRBJ1-4; D remains ambiguous. This CDR3 has 13 residues. CDR1 and CDR2 from the germline V gene are DFQATT and SNEGSKA (reference sequence). V was cut by 6 bases and J by 0 bases, with 8 bases left in between. The CDR3 loop is CSALLATNEKLFF. As DNA, the CDR3 is TGCAGTGCCCTTTTGGCAACTAATGAAAAACTGTTTTTT.

This clonotype was counted between two and nine times. The chain employs TRBV4-1 and TRBJ2-7; 7 bases fit TRBD2. CDR1 and CDR2 from the germline V gene are MGHRA and YSYEKL. This CDR3 region has 16 residues. With 1 base clipped from V and 2 bases from J, the junction kept 8 bases outside the gene matches. CDR3 region: CASSQGWGGATYEQYF. The CDR3 DNA is TGCGCCAGCAGCCAAGGGTGGGGAGGGGCCACCTACGAGCAGTACTTC.